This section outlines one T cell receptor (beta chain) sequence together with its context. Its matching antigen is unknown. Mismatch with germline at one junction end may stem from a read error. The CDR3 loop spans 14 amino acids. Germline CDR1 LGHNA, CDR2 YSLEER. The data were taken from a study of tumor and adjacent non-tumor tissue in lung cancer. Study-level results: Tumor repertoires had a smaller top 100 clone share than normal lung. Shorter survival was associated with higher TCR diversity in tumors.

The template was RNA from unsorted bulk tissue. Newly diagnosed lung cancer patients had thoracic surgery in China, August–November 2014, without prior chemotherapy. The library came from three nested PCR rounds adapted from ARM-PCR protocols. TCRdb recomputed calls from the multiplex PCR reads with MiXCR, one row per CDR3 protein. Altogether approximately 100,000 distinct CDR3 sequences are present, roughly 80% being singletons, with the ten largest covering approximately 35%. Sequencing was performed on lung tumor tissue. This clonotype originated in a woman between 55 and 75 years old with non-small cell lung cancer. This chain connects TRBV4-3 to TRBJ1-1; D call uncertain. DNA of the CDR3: TGCACCAGCAGTCAAGGTGGAAGGAACATTGAAGCTTTCTTT. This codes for CTSSQGGRNIEAFF.